The clone carrying this T cell receptor beta chain was counted only a few times. Germline and junction disagree at one end, which may indicate a read error. This sample is drawn from a study of shared clonotypes between healthy human individuals. The CDR3 has 13 amino acids. Looked up from germline, CDR1 is WSHSY and CDR2 is SAAADI. Sequencing was performed with immunoSEQ multiplex PCR; in TCRdb, only in-frame clones are kept and a portion is missing. The sample consists of around 1.1 million clones, 77% of them appearing once. This chain links TRBV10-2 with TRBJ2-5; 7 nucleotides line up with TRBD2. The sample taken for sequencing was memory CD4+ T cells from PBMCs. Subset reported: CD45RA-negative fraction. This TCR derives from a man aged 18 to 30 in good health. Some clones in this sample may be carry-over from other donors' samples. The CDR3 DNA reads TGCGCCACCCGCATACCGGAGACCGGGACTACCGACTTC. It specifies CATRIPETGTTDF.